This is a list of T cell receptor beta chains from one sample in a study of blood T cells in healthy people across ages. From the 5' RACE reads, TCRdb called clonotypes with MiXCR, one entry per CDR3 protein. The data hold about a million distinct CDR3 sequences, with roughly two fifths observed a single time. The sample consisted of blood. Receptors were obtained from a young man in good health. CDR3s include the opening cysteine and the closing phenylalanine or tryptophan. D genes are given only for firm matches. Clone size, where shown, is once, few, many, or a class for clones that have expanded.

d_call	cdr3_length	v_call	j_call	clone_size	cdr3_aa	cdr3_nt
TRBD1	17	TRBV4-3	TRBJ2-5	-	CASSQDRQGALGETQYF	TGCGCCAGCAGCCAAGATCGCCAGGGGGCTTTAGGAGAGACCCAGTACTTC
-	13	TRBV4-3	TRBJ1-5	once	CASSQEVRKPQHF	TGCGCCAGCAGCCAAGAGGTCCGAAAGCCCCAGCATTTT
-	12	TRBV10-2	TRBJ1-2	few	CASTSYGSGYTF	TGCGCCAGCACCTCATATGGGAGTGGCTACACCTTC
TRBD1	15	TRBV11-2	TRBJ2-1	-	CASSLGQGEVNELFF	TGTGCCAGCAGCTTAGGACAGGGCGAGGTGAATGAGCTGTTCTTC
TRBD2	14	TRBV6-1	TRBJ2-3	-	CASRLGGSPDTQYF	TGTGCCAGCAGGCTGGGGGGGAGTCCAGATACGCAGTATTTT
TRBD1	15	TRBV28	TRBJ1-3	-	CASSNRQGQRNTIYF	TGTGCCAGCAGTAACCGACAGGGTCAGAGAAACACCATATATTTT
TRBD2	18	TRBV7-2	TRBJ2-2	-	CASRMTSGGFGNTGELFF	TGTGCCAGCAGAATGACTAGCGGGGGGTTCGGGAACACCGGGGAGCTGTTTTTT
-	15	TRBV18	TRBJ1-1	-	CASSGQEGGIIEAFF	TGTGCCAGCTCGGGCCAGGAGGGCGGAATCATTGAAGCTTTCTTT
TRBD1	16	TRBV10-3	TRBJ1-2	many	CAISESVGQKGYGYTF	TGTGCCATCAGTGAGTCGGTGGGACAGAAGGGCTATGGCTACACCTTC
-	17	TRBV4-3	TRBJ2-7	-	CASSQESVNVRLYEQYF	TGCGCCAGCAGCCAAGAATCGGTTAACGTCCGGTTATACGAGCAGTACTTC
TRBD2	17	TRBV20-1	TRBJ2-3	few	CSARGSGGPAFTDTQYF	TGCAGTGCTAGAGGCAGCGGGGGGCCAGCTTTCACAGATACGCAGTATTTT
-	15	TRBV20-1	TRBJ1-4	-	CSARDRGRIDEKLFF	TGCAGTGCTAGAGATCGAGGACGAATTGATGAAAAACTGTTTTTT
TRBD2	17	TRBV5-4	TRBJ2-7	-	CASSLDAASGPSYEQYF	TGTGCCAGCAGCTTGGATGCAGCTAGCGGGCCATCCTACGAGCAGTACTTC
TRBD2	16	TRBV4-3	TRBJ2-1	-	CASSQETTGGPGEQFF	TGCGCCAGCAGCCAAGAAACGACGGGGGGGCCAGGGGAGCAGTTCTTC
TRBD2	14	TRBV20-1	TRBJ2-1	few	CSAPTSGGDNEQFF	TGCAGTGCACCGACTAGCGGGGGGGACAATGAGCAGTTCTTC
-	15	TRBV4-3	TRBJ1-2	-	CASSQADYRTDGYTF	TGCGCCAGCAGCCAAGCGGATTACAGGACCGATGGCTACACCTTC
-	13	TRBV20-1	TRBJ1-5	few	CSAETNSNQPQHF	TGCAGTGCTGAGACAAATAGCAATCAGCCCCAGCATTTT
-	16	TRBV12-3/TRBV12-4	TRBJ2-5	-	CASSSRSGQLQETQYF	TGTGCCAGCAGTTCCCGATCTGGACAGCTCCAAGAGACCCAGTACTTC
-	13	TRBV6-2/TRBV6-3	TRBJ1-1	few	CASSYGGPTEAFF	TGTGCCAGCAGTTACGGTGGGCCGACTGAAGCTTTCTTT
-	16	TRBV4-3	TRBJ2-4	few	CASSQSAGVAKNIQYF	TGCGCCAGCAGCCAAAGCGCCGGGGTAGCCAAAAACATTCAGTACTTC
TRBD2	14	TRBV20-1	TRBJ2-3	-	CSARSQRGSDTQYF	TGCAGTGCTAGATCCCAGCGGGGGTCAGATACGCAGTATTTT
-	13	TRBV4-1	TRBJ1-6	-	CASSQEDDSPLHF	TGCGCCAGCAGCCAAGAGGATGATTCACCCCTCCACTTT
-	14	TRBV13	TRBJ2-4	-	CASSYGGLKNIQYF	TGTGCCAGCAGCTACGGGGGACTCAAAAACATTCAGTACTTC
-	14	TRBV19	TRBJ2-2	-	CASSPGDGAGELFF	TGTGCCAGTAGTCCAGGGGATGGAGCCGGGGAGCTGTTTTTT
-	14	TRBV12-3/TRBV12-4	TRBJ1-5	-	CASRPARHNQPQHF	TGTGCCAGCAGGCCCGCTAGACACAATCAGCCCCAGCATTTT
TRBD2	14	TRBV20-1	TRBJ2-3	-	CSARSGGTADTQYF	TGTAGTGCTAGATCGGGGGGGACCGCAGATACGCAGTATTTT
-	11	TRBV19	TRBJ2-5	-	CASSTHNEQYF	TGTGCCAGTAGTACCCACAATGAGCAGTACTTC
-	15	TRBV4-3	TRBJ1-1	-	CASSQERQRTNEAFF	TGCGCCAGCAGCCAGGAACGACAGAGAACAAATGAAGCTTTCTTT
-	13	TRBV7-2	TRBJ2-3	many	CASSFDSTDTQYF	TGTGCCAGCAGCTTTGACAGCACAGATACGCAGTATTTT
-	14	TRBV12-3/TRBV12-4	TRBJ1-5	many	CASSLGGLNQPQHF	TGTGCCAGCAGTTTGGGAGGTCTCAATCAGCCCCAGCATTTT
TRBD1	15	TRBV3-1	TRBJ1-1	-	CASSRQQGLNTEAFF	TGTGCCAGCAGCCGACAACAGGGGCTGAACACTGAAGCTTTCTTT
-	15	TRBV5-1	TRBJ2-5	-	CASSLVAGVYNEQYF	TGCGCCAGCAGCTTGGTGGCCGGAGTCTACAATGAGCAGTACTTC
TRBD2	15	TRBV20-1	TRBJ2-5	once	CSASPAGTGEETQYF	TGCAGTGCTAGCCCAGCGGGGACGGGAGAAGAGACCCAGTACTTC
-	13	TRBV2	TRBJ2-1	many	CASSSRQDNEQFF	TGTGCCAGCAGTAGCCGACAGGACAATGAGCAGTTCTTC
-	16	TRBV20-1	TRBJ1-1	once	CSARGGGETKNTEAFF	TGCAGTGCTAGAGGCGGGGGGGAGACAAAGAACACTGAAGCTTTCTTT
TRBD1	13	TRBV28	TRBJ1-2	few	CASRPGGGFGYTF	TGTGCCAGCAGACCAGGGGGCGGTTTTGGCTACACCTTC
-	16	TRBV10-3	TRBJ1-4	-	CAISEGRLETNEKLFF	TGTGCCATCAGTGAGGGAAGGCTGGAGACTAATGAAAAACTGTTTTTT
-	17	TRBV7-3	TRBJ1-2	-	CASSYRRAWTNRYGHTF	TGTGCCAGCAGCTACAGACGCGCCTGGACAAATCGCTATGGCCACACCTTC